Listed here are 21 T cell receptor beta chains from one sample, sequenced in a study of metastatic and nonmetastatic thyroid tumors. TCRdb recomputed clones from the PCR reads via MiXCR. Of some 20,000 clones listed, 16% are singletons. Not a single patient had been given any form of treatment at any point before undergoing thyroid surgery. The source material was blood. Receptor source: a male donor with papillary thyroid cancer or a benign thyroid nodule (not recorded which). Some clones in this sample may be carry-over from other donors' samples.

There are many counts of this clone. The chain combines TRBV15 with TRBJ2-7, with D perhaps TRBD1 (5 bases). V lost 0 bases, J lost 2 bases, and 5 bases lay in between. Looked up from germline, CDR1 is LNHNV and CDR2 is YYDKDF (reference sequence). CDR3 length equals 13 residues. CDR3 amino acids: CATSREGAYEQYF. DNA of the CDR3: TGTGCCACCAGCAGAGAAGGGGCCTACGAGCAGTACTTC.

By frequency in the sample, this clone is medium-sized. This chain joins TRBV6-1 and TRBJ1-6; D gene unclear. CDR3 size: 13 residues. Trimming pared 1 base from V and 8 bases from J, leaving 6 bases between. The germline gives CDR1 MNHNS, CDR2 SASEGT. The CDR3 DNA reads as TGTGCCAGCAGTGAAGACCGGGATTCACCCCTCCACTTT. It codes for CASSEDRDSPLHF.

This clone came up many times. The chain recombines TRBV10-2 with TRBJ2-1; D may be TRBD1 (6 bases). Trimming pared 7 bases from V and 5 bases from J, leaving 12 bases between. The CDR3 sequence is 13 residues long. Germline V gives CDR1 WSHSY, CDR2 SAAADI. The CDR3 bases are TGCGCCAGCACTTGGGACATAAACAATGAGCAGTTCTTC. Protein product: CASTWDINNEQFF.

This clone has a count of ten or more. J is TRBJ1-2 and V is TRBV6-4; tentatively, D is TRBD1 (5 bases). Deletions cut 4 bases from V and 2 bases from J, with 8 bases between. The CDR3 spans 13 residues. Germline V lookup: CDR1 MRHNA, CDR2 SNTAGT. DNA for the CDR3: TGTGCCAGCAGTGTGGGGCCGAACTATGGCTACACCTTC. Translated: CASSVGPNYGYTF.

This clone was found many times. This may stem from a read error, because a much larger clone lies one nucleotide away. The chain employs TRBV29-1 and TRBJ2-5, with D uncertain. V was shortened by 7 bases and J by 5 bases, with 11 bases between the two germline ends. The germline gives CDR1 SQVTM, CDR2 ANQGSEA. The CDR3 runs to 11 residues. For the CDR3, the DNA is TGCAGCGCCAGTGGGGTGGAGACCCAGTACTTC. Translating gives CSASGVETQYF.

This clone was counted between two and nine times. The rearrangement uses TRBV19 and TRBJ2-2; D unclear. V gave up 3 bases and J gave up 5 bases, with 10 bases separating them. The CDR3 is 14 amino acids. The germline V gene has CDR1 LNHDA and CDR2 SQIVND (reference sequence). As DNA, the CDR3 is TGTGCCAGTAGTATGCGATCGGATACCGGGGAGCTGTTTTTT. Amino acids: CASSMRSDTGELFF.

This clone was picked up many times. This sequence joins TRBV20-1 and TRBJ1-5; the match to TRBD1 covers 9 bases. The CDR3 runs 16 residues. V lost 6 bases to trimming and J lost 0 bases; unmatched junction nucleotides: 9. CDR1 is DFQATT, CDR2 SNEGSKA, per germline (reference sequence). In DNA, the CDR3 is TGCAGTGCCCTCCCGGGACAGGGATATAGCAATCAGCCCCAGCATTTT. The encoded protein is CSALPGQGYSNQPQHF.

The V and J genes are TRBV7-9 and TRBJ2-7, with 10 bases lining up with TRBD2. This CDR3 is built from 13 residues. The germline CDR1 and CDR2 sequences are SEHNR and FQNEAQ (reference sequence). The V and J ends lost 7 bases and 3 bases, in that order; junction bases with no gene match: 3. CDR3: CASTTSGLYEQYF. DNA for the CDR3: TGTGCCAGCACGACTAGCGGGCTCTACGAGCAGTACTTC.

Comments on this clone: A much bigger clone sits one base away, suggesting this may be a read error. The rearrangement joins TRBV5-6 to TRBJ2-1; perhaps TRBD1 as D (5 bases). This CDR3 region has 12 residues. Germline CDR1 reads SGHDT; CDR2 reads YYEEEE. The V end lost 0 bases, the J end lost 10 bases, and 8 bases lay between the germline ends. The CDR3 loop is CASSLVTEEQFF. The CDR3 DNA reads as TGTGCCAGCAGCTTGGTGACAGAGGAGCAGTTCTTC.

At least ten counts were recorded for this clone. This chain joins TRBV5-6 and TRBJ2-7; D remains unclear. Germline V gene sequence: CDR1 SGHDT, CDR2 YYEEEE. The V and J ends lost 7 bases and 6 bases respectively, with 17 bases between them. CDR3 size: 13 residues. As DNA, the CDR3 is TGTGCCAGCGAACGGGTGGCCCGGAGCGAGCAGTACTTC. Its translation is CASERVARSEQYF.

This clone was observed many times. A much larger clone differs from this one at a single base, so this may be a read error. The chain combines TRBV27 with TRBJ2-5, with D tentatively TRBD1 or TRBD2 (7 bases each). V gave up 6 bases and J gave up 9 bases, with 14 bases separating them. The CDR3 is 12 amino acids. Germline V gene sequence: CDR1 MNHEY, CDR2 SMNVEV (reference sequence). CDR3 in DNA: TGTGCCAGCAGCCAGGGGGGGGGGGCCCAGTACTTC. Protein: CASSQGGGAQYF.

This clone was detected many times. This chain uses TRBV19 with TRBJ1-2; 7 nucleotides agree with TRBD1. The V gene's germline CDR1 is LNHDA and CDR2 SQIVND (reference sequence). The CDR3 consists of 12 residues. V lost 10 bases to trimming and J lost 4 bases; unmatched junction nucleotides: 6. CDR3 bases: TGTGCCACCCTACAGGGGACCTATGGCTACACCTTC. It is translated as CATLQGTYGYTF.

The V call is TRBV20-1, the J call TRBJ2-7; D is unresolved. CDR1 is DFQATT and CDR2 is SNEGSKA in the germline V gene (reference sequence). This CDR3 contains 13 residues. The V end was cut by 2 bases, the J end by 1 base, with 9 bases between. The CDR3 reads CSARFQGSYEQYF. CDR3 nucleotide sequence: TGCAGTGCTAGATTCCAAGGGTCCTACGAGCAGTACTTC.

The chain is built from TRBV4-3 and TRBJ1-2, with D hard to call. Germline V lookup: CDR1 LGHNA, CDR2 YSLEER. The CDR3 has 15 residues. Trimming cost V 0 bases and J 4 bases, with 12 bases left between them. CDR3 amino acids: CASSQDPGKVYGYTF. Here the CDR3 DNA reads TGCGCCAGCAGCCAAGATCCGGGAAAAGTCTATGGCTACACCTTC.

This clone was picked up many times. CDR3 loop: CASSSAGNSPLHF. CDR3 DNA sequence: TGTGCCAGCAGCTCCGCGGGGAATTCACCCCTCCACTTT. The rearrangement uses TRBV27 and TRBJ1-6; D ambiguous. Germline V gene sequence: CDR1 MNHEY, CDR2 SMNVEV (reference sequence). V was pared by 6 bases and J by 7 bases, with 10 bases between. The CDR3 spans 13 residues.

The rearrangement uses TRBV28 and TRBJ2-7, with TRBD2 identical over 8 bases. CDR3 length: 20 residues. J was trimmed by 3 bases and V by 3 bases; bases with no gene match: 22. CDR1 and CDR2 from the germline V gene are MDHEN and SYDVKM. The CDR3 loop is CASSFPGHGEGLEGFYEQYF. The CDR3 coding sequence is TGTGCCAGCAGTTTCCCGGGACACGGTGAGGGACTAGAAGGATTCTACGAGCAGTACTTC.

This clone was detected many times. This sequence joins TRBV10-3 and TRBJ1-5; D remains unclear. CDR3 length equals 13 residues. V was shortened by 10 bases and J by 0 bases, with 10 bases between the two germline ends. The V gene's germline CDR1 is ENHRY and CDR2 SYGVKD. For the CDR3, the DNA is TGTGCCACCGGACGGAATAGCAATCAGCCCCAGCATTTT. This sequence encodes CATGRNSNQPQHF.

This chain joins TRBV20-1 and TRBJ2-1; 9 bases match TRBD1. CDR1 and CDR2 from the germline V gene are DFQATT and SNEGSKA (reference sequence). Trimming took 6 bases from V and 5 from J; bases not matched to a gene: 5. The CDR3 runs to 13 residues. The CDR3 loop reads CSARQGGNNEQFF. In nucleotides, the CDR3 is TGCAGTGCGCGACAGGGGGGAAACAATGAGCAGTTCTTC.

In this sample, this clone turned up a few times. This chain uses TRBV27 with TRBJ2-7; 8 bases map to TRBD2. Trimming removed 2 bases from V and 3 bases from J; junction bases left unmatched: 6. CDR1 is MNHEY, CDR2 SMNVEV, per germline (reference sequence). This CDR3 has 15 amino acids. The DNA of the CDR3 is TGTGCCAGCAGTTTAGGGCTAGCGGGTTTCTACGAGCAGTACTTC. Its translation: CASSLGLAGFYEQYF.

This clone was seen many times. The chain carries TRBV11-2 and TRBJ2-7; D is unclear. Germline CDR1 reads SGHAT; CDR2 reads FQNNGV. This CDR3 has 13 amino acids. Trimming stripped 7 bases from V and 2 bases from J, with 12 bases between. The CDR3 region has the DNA TGTGCCAGCAACCATCAAGGCCCCTACGAGCAGTACTTC. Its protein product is CASNHQGPYEQYF.

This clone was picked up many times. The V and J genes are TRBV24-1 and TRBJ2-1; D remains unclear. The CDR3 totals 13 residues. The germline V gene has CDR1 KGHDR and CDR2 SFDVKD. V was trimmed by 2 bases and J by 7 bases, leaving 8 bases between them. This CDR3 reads CATSDSRLNEQFF. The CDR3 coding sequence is TGTGCCACCAGTGATTCTAGGTTAAATGAGCAGTTCTTC.